This TCR beta chain was found in a study of cytomegalovirus exposure and HLA in healthy donors. Amplification used 60 Vbeta primers and 13 Jbeta primers. The repertoire was sequenced with immunoSEQ multiplex PCR; TCRdb's copy has only in-frame clones and lacks some. The data show 150,000 to 200,000 clones, more than 85% seen once. Germline-derived CDR1 and CDR2 are SGHVS and FNYEAQ. V shed 1 base and J shed 2 bases, with 18 bases lying between them. The CDR3 sequence is 17 residues long. The sample taken for sequencing was PBMCs. The origin of this receptor is a girl less than two years old in good health and CMV-seronegative. This chain connects TRBV7-6 to TRBJ2-7, with D tentatively TRBD2 (7 bases). CDR3 loop: CASSLGHAGAGPYEQYF. The CDR3 nucleotides are TGTGCCAGCAGCTTAGGACACGCGGGGGCGGGACCCTACGAGCAGTACTTC.